The TCR beta chain under discussion was sequenced for a study of vaccination and CD4 T cells after COVID-19. Study background: Post-COVID samples were collected a median around 99 days following diagnosis, spanning 35 to 161. Cells were stimulated with overlapping spike peptide pools from SARS-CoV-2, HCoV-NL63, HCoV-OC43 and HCoV-229E. Researchers treated control cultures with a CEFX pool, an HIV-1 Nef pool, or no peptide.

The treatment is: approximately nine-day PBMC culture with coronavirus spike peptide pools or control peptides (ViraFEST assay). Those CD4+ T cells from the unexposed donor predate the COVID-19 pandemic (2011-2018). CD4+ T cells from unexposed donors were probed, cells permitting, with SARS-CoV-2 S/N and four cold-coronavirus spikes. Sequencing of cultured CD4+ T cell DNA used the Oncomine TCR Beta short-read assay. Genomic DNA was isolated from CD4+ T cells that had been cultured. TCRdb analysed the PCR reads with MiXCR anew, one entry per CDR3 protein. The profile shows thousands of distinct CDR3 sequences, approximately 40% of them singletons. About this clonotype: Its antigen is still unknown.

CDR3 length: 16 amino acids. V was trimmed by 2 bases and J by 1 base, leaving 18 bases between them. CDR1 is DFQATT, CDR2 SNEGSKA, per germline (reference sequence). The chain joins TRBV20-1 to TRBJ2-7; possibly TRBD1 for D (6 bases). Source material: CD4+ T cells from blood, cultured in vitro. The origin of this receptor is a human donor in good health. The CDR3 nucleotides read TGCAGTGCTAGAACCCACGGCCAGGACAGTTCCTACGAGCAGTACTTC. Protein sequence: CSARTHGQDSSYEQYF.